This entry lists 18 T cell receptor beta chains sequenced from one sample in a study of blood T cell repertoires in COVID-19. Some clones are missing from TCRdb's copy, which holds only in-frame ones; the method was immunoSEQ multiplex PCR. The sample comprises 400,000 to 450,000 clones, about 87% of which are singletons, and roughly 12% rests with the top ten. Sequencing was performed on peripheral blood. The receptors shown here come from a woman between 50 and 59 years old with COVID-19, enrolled during active disease.

The chain recombines TRBV2 with TRBJ2-3; weak D call: TRBD2 (5 bases). CDR3 size: 15 residues. Trimming cost V 4 bases and J 2 bases, with 13 bases left between them. Germline loops: CDR1 SNHLY, CDR2 FYNNEI. In DNA, the CDR3 is TGTGCCAGCAGTGCCCAGAGAGGGAACACAGATACGCAGTATTTT. Translated, it gives CASSAQRGNTDTQYF.

The rearrangement joins TRBV30 to TRBJ1-6; 7 bases match TRBD1. This CDR3 has 13 residues. V lost 3 bases and J lost 9; bases outside the gene matches: 5. Germline-derived CDR1 and CDR2 are GTSNPN and SVGIG (reference sequence). This chain's CDR3 is CAWRTGSVSPLHF. Here the CDR3 DNA reads TGTGCCTGGAGGACAGGGTCGGTTTCACCCCTCCACTTT.

This chain uses TRBV12-3 or TRBV12-4 with TRBJ1-1, with D possibly matching TRBD1 (5 bases). Deletions cut 2 bases from V and 3 bases from J, with 7 bases between. This CDR3 has 13 amino acids. The CDR3: CASSLQGDTEAFF. CDR3 coding DNA: TGTGCCAGCAGTTTACAAGGGGACACTGAAGCTTTCTTT.

The chain carries TRBV29-1 and TRBJ1-1; maybe TRBD1 (5 bases). CDR3 length: 15 amino acids. Germline CDR1 reads SQVTM; CDR2 reads ANQGSEA. V shed 7 bases and J shed 8 bases, with 26 bases lying between them. CDR3 amino acids: CSAAGQTSGGGEAFF. CDR3 DNA: TGCAGCGCAGCGGGGCAGACTAGCGGAGGAGGGGAAGCTTTCTTT.

The rearrangement joins TRBV6-5 to TRBJ1-4; D is ambiguous. This CDR3 is 16 amino acids long. The germline CDR1 and CDR2 sequences are MNHEY and SVGAGI. Trimming took 2 bases from V and 0 from J, leaving 10 bases between them. The CDR3 DNA reads as TGTGCCAGCAGTTACGGGCACGCAGCAACTAATGAAAAACTGTTTTTT. It is translated as CASSYGHAATNEKLFF.

This clone has just one count. The chain is built from TRBV6-1 and TRBJ1-1; 8 nucleotides match TRBD1. V shed 3 bases and J 1 base; nucleotides not matched to a gene: 4. CDR3 length: 15 residues. Germline lookup yields CDR1 MNHNS and CDR2 SASEGT. DNA of the CDR3: TGTGCCAGCAGTGATGCCGGACAGGGGAACACTGAAGCTTTCTTT. The encoded protein is CASSDAGQGNTEAFF.

The chain carries TRBV30 and TRBJ1-1; 7 nucleotides agree with TRBD1. This CDR3 region has 14 residues. Germline V gives CDR1 GTSNPN, CDR2 SVGIG (reference sequence). V was clipped by 7 bases and J by 0 bases; unmatched bases: 8. CDR3 amino acids: CASGWDSLNTEAFF. Here the CDR3 DNA reads TGTGCCTCCGGTTGGGACAGTTTGAACACTGAAGCTTTCTTT.

The chain links TRBV5-5 to TRBJ2-7; the match to TRBD1 covers 9 bases. The CDR3 is 14 residues long. In germline, CDR1 is SGHKS, CDR2 YYEKEE (reference sequence). Trimming cost V 4 bases and J 2 bases; bases outside gene matches: 4. The CDR3 loop reads CASSNGQGTYEQYF. CDR3 DNA: TGTGCCAGCAGCAACGGACAGGGGACCTACGAGCAGTACTTC.

The chain has TRBV5-4 and TRBJ2-5; 8 bases are shared with TRBD1. Per germline, CDR1 SGHNT and CDR2 YYREEE (reference sequence). The CDR3 has 14 amino acids. Trimming took 4 bases from V and 3 from J; bases not matched to a gene: 5. The CDR3 sequence: CASSRKQGEETQYF. DNA of the CDR3: TGTGCCAGCAGCCGTAAACAGGGGGAAGAGACCCAGTACTTC.

The chain combines TRBV9 with TRBJ1-1, with TRBD1 matching over 7 bases. The CDR3 length is 15 residues. J was trimmed by 2 bases and V by 2 bases; bases with no gene match: 6. Per the germline V gene, CDR1 is SGDLS and CDR2 is YYNGEE. The CDR3 DNA reads as TGTGCCAGCAGCGTGGGGGGACAGCGAAACACTGAAGCTTTCTTT. Translation gives CASSVGGQRNTEAFF.

The chain employs TRBV19 and TRBJ1-2; a possible D gene is TRBD1 (5 bases). CDR3 length: 16 amino acids. Germline-derived CDR1 and CDR2 are LNHDA and SQIVND (reference sequence). The V end was cut by 5 bases, the J end by 0 bases, with 16 bases between. The CDR3 protein is CASSGRQETANYGYTF. CDR3 DNA sequence: TGTGCCAGTAGTGGGCGGCAAGAGACAGCTAACTATGGCTACACCTTC.

The chain carries TRBV7-2 and TRBJ2-7; weak D call: TRBD2 (7 bases). CDR3 size: 17 residues. Germline-derived CDR1 and CDR2 are SGHTA and FQGNSA. Trimming shortened V by 2 bases and J by 2 bases, and 19 bases separated the two germline ends. DNA for the CDR3: TGTGCCAGCAGCTTAATGGGGGCGGGGGCAGGACCCTACGAGCAGTACTTC. It yields the protein CASSLMGAGAGPYEQYF.

The J gene is TRBJ1-2, the V gene TRBV19; D may be TRBD1 (6 bases). This CDR3 is built from 13 residues. The V end was cut by 10 bases, the J end by 5 bases, with 17 bases between. Germline CDR1 LNHDA, CDR2 SQIVND (reference sequence). The CDR3 protein is CATVGGATYGYTF. CDR3 nucleotide sequence: TGTGCCACTGTAGGGGGTGCGACTTATGGCTACACCTTC.

This chain links TRBV28 with TRBJ2-5; 7 bases are shared with TRBD1. After removal of 6 bases from V and 6 bases from J, the junction contained 7 bases not matched to a gene. In germline, CDR1 is MDHEN, CDR2 SYDVKM. The CDR3 covers 13 residues. The CDR3 sequence: CASSYRGGKTQYF. Here the CDR3 DNA reads TGTGCCAGCAGCTACAGGGGTGGGAAGACCCAGTACTTC.

CDR3 DNA sequence: TGTGCCAGTAGTATAAGGACAGGCGGCTACACCTTC. Protein product: CASSIRTGGYTF. The rearrangement uses TRBV19 and TRBJ1-2, with 7 bases lining up with TRBD1. The CDR3 loop spans 12 amino acids. V gave up 2 bases and J gave up 8 bases; unmatched junction bases: 2. The V gene's germline CDR1 is LNHDA and CDR2 SQIVND (reference sequence). The whole variable domain, remainder taken from reference TRBV19 and TRBJ1-2, is DGGITQSPKYLFRKEGQNVTLSCEQNLNHDAMYWYRQDPGQGLRLIYYSQIVNDFQKGDIAEGYSVSREKKESFPLTVTSAQKNPTAFYLCASSIRTGGYTFGSGTRLTVV.

The sample holds one count of this clone. The likely explanation is a read error, given a far larger clone one base away. The sample contains more than one DNA sequence encoding this CDR3. This chain uses TRBV5-6 with TRBJ2-1; 9 bases map to TRBD1. J was trimmed by 3 bases and V by 0 bases; bases with no gene match: 1. The CDR3 is made up of 15 amino acids. Looked up from germline, CDR1 is SGHDT and CDR2 is YYEEEE. CDR3 nucleotide sequence: TGTGCCAGCAGCTTGGGACAGGGGGTCTACAATGAGCAGTTCTTC. It codes for CASSLGQGVYNEQFF. Variable domain in full (rest from reference TRBV5-6 and TRBJ2-1): DAGVTQSPTHLIKTRGQQVTLRCSPKSGHDTVSWYQQALGQGPQFIFQYYEEEERQRGNFPDRFSGHQFPNYSSELNVNALLLGDSALYLCASSLGQGVYNEQFFGPGTRLTVL.

Only one count was recorded for this clone. The chain is built from TRBV27 and TRBJ1-4; TRBD1 matches at 7 bases. V trimming: 6 bases; J trimming: 1 base; junction bases outside the gene matches: 5. CDR1 and CDR2 from the germline V gene are MNHEY and SMNVEV (reference sequence). This CDR3 contains 15 residues. CDR3 loop: CASSPYRGTNEKLFF. CDR3 coding DNA: TGTGCCAGCAGCCCCTACAGGGGAACTAATGAAAAACTGTTTTTT.

The V gene is TRBV7-9, the J gene TRBJ1-3; D gene ambiguous. V was clipped by 1 base and J by 0 bases, with 7 bases between them. Germline V CDR1 and CDR2: SEHNR, FQNEAQ (reference sequence). CDR3 length: 15 residues. The CDR3 sequence is CASSLGAGSGNTIYF. CDR3 nucleotide sequence: TGTGCCAGCAGCTTAGGTGCCGGCTCTGGAAACACCATATATTTT.